Detailed here is one T cell receptor (beta chain). The data belong to a study of blood T cell repertoires in COVID-19. For the study at large: Samples came from the United States, Italy and Spain, spanning acute and convalescent COVID-19. The analysed material was cDNA or gDNA that came from T cells, B-cell-depleted T cells, or PBMCs.

TCRdb's copy holds only in-frame clones and misses some; the assay was immunoSEQ multiplex PCR. The sample has fewer than 200,000 clones, 84% seen once. The specimen was peripheral blood. This TCR derives from a man between 35 and 55 years old who had recovered from COVID-19.

This CDR3 reads CASSPLPSQGYTF. The CDR3 DNA follows: TGTGCCAGCAGCCCTCTACCCTCGCAAGGCTACACCTTC. The genes are TRBV11-1 and TRBJ1-2; no firm D call. CDR1 and CDR2 (germline): SGHAT, FQDESV (reference sequence). The CDR3 sequence is 13 residues long. Trimming took 5 bases from V and 8 from J, leaving 15 bases between them.